The 21 T cell receptor beta chains given below trace back to one sample, sequenced in a study of long-term antiretroviral therapy in people with HIV. Survey-level resolution applied to immunoSEQ assay v3.0. This table comes from immunoSEQ multiplex PCR, and its TCRdb copy is limited to in-frame clones, with some not included. The sample has 20,000 to 25,000 clones, around 82% seen once; the top ten hold more than 8%. The sample was unsorted PBMCs, taken at the start of antiretroviral therapy. These receptors originate from a man aged 50-59 years with HIV.

The V gene is TRBV7-9, the J gene TRBJ2-1, with 8 bases matching TRBD1. This CDR3 is built from 14 residues. V was clipped by 5 bases and J by 6 bases; unmatched bases: 6. Germline lookup yields CDR1 SEHNR and CDR2 FQNEAQ (reference sequence). CDR3 protein: CASSRGQVTNEQFF. The CDR3, as DNA: TGTGCCAGCAGCCGGGGACAGGTGACCAATGAGCAGTTCTTC.

The V call is TRBV4-3, the J call TRBJ2-1; 7 positions agree with TRBD2. The length of the CDR3 is 19 residues. Germline V lookup: CDR1 LGHNA, CDR2 YSLEER. The ends lost 1 base at V and 1 base at J; junction bases unmatched: 13. CDR3 sequence reads: CASSQVEGTSGKSYNEQFF. For the CDR3, the DNA is TGCGCCAGCAGCCAAGTAGAGGGAACGAGCGGGAAGTCCTACAATGAGCAGTTCTTC.

The V and J genes are TRBV6-5 and TRBJ2-7; D might be TRBD1 or TRBD2, each matching 5 bases. The CDR3 totals 12 residues. Per the germline V gene, CDR1 is MNHEY and CDR2 is SVGAGI. The ends were cut back, 2 bases at V and 6 bases at J, with 8 bases in the middle. The CDR3 nucleotides read TGTGCCAGCAGTTACGGGACGGCCGAGCAGTACTTC. The encoded protein is CASSYGTAEQYF.

The rearrangement joins TRBV14 to TRBJ2-5; D is perhaps TRBD2 (6 bases). Germline values: CDR1 SGHDN, CDR2 FVKESK. V lost 8 bases to trimming and J lost 5 bases, with 18 bases between them. This CDR3 has 14 residues. The CDR3 coding sequence is TGTGCCAGCCGGGCTCTAGGGACTGGGGAGACCCAGTACTTC. It translates to CASRALGTGETQYF.

The chain joins TRBV4-1 to TRBJ1-1; D gene unclear. The CDR3 has 14 residues. CDR1 MGHRA and CDR2 YSYEKL come from the germline V gene. Between the trimmed V and J ends, which lost 5 bases and 0 bases, there was a span of 10 bases. The CDR3 DNA reads as TGCGCCAGCAGCGCACGCGTCCTGAACACTGAAGCTTTCTTT. This translates into CASSARVLNTEAFF.

As concerns this clone: The germline gene is not matched at one end of the junction; a read error may be the cause. This chain uses TRBV5-4 with TRBJ2-5; maybe TRBD2 (7 bases). The CDR3 consists of 14 residues. Germline values: CDR1 SGHNT, CDR2 YYREEE (reference sequence). In DNA form, the CDR3 reads TGTGCCAGCACCTTGGAGGGGAGGGGGGAGACCCAGTACTTC. Its protein is CASTLEGRGETQYF.

V gene TRBV25-1 combines with J gene TRBJ1-4; D is undetermined. CDR1 and CDR2 from the germline V gene are MGHDK and SYGVNS. Trimming pared 2 bases from V and 4 bases from J, leaving 11 bases between. CDR3 length equals 15 residues. The CDR3 loop reads CASSELGLGNEKLFF. For the CDR3, the DNA is TGTGCCAGCAGTGAACTGGGCCTCGGTAATGAAAAACTGTTTTTT.

V and J are TRBV15 and TRBJ1-2; D possibly corresponds to TRBD1 (5 bases). Germline assignment: CDR1 LNHNV and CDR2 YYDKDF (reference sequence). CDR3 length equals 16 residues. V was shortened by 0 bases and J by 0 bases, with 11 bases between the two germline ends. The CDR3 spells CATSRDPVTANYGYTF. For the CDR3, the DNA is TGTGCCACCAGCAGAGATCCGGTGACAGCTAACTATGGCTACACCTTC. Looking up the rest from reference TRBV15 and TRBJ1-2 gives the full variable domain: DAMVIQNPRYQVTQFGKPVTLSCSQTLNHNVMYWYQQKSSQAPKLLFHYYDKDFNNEADTPDNFQSRRPNTSFCFLDIRSPGLGDTAMYLCATSRDPVTANYGYTFGSGTRLTVV.

The chain recombines TRBV28 with TRBJ1-1, with D uncertain. V lost 8 bases, J lost 1 base, and 11 bases lay in between. Germline lookup yields CDR1 MDHEN and CDR2 SYDVKM. The CDR3 extends over 13 amino acids. The DNA for the CDR3 is TGTGCCAGCGGGTATGGTGGGAACACTGAAGCTTTCTTT. Translation gives CASGYGGNTEAFF.

This clone has just one count. The CDR3 DNA reads TGTGCCAGCAGTTATCCCAACATCGGGGGAAAAGAGACCCAGTACTTC. Translation: CASSYPNIGGKETQYF. This rearrangement joins TRBV6-6 to TRBJ2-5, with a possible D match to TRBD2 (6 bases). Trimming pared 3 bases from V and 3 bases from J, leaving 17 bases between. The CDR3 loop spans 16 amino acids. Germline CDR1 MNHNY, CDR2 SVGAGI (reference sequence).

This sequence joins TRBV6-5 and TRBJ1-2; D is ambiguous. V was trimmed by 0 bases and J by 2 bases, leaving 10 bases between them. The V gene's germline CDR1 is MNHEY and CDR2 SVGAGI. The CDR3 sequence is 15 residues long. CDR3 sequence: CASSYSIQPNYGYTF. CDR3 nucleotides: TGTGCCAGCAGTTACTCGATCCAGCCAAACTATGGCTACACCTTC.

The chain combines TRBV25-1 with TRBJ2-3; weak D call: TRBD1 (6 bases). There are 17 residues in the CDR3. Germline values: CDR1 MGHDK, CDR2 SYGVNS. Trimming took 1 base from V and 5 from J, leaving 19 bases between them. DNA for the CDR3: TGTGCCAGCAGTGAATGGGTTCGGGCAGGGGCGGAAGATACGCAGTATTTT. Amino acids: CASSEWVRAGAEDTQYF.

This sequence joins TRBV9 and TRBJ2-7; D is tentatively TRBD1 or TRBD2 (5 bases each). The ends were cut back, 0 bases at V and 2 bases at J, with 12 bases in the middle. Germline CDR1 reads SGDLS; CDR2 reads YYNGEE. This CDR3 comprises 15 residues. Here the CDR3 DNA reads TGTGCCAGCAGCGTAGGCCGGGACCTTGCCTACGAGCAGTACTTC. Encoded protein: CASSVGRDLAYEQYF.

The chain uses TRBV12-5 and TRBJ2-5, with TRBD2 as a possible D gene (5 bases). This CDR3 region has 15 residues. V lost 3 bases to trimming and J lost 5 bases, with 16 bases between them. The germline V gene has CDR1 LGHNT and CDR2 FRNRAP. The CDR3 DNA sequence: TGTGCTAGTGGTTTTTTCCCCGCTGAGCGGGAGACCCAGTACTTC. As protein: CASGFFPAERETQYF.

The gene calls are TRBV7-9 and TRBJ2-2, with no clear D. The CDR3 is made up of 15 amino acids. Germline-derived CDR1 and CDR2 are SEHNR and FQNEAQ (reference sequence). The V gene lost 1 base and the J gene lost 0 bases, with 6 bases spanning the gap. The CDR3 is CASSLGNANTGELFF. CDR3 nucleotide sequence: TGTGCCAGCAGCTTAGGGAACGCGAACACCGGGGAGCTGTTTTTT.

This rearrangement joins TRBV6-6 to TRBJ2-7, with D possibly being TRBD2 (7 bases). V was cut by 5 bases and J by 5 bases, with 13 bases left in between. This CDR3 has 13 residues. Germline loops: CDR1 MNHNY, CDR2 SVGAGI (reference sequence). Here the CDR3 DNA reads TGTGCCAGCAGTAGAGGGGGGGGAAACGAGCAGTACTTC. It translates to CASSRGGGNEQYF.

The CDR3 DNA follows: TGTGCCAGCAGGTCCGTCGCGGGGGGAGAGACCCAGTACTTC. Protein sequence: CASRSVAGGETQYF. The chain is built from TRBV7-9 and TRBJ2-5, with 8 bases lining up with TRBD2. The V segment lost 6 bases and the J segment 4 bases; nucleotides outside the gene matches: 7. This CDR3 comprises 14 residues. Germline-derived CDR1 and CDR2 are SEHNR and FQNEAQ (reference sequence).

The V and J genes are TRBV10-3 and TRBJ1-5; a possible D gene is TRBD1 (6 bases). Germline loops: CDR1 ENHRY, CDR2 SYGVKD. The CDR3 is 15 residues long. V was clipped by 5 bases and J by 0 bases, with 11 bases between them. DNA of the CDR3: TGTGCCATCAGTACAGGGTTCAATAGCAATCAGCCCCAGCATTTT. Translation: CAISTGFNSNQPQHF.

In its sample, this clone is large. This rearrangement joins TRBV7-9 to TRBJ1-2; D is unclear. CDR1 and CDR2 (germline): SEHNR, FQNEAQ (reference sequence). The CDR3 has 13 residues. V gave up 3 bases and J gave up 6 bases, with 11 bases separating them. DNA of the CDR3: TGTGCCAGCAGCTTTCAAACGTCCAATGGCTACACCTTC. Its translation: CASSFQTSNGYTF.

This chain joins TRBV7-2 and TRBJ2-4; a possible D gene is TRBD2 (6 bases). The CDR3 runs to 18 residues. Trimming pared 5 bases from V and 2 bases from J, leaving 22 bases between. Per germline, CDR1 SGHTA and CDR2 FQGNSA. The CDR3 loop reads CASSPARPIAGSKNIQYF. The CDR3 nucleotides are TGTGCCAGCAGCCCCGCCCGTCCGATCGCGGGGTCCAAAAACATTCAGTACTTC.

The chain is built from TRBV2 and TRBJ1-1; the D is unclear. There are 13 residues in the CDR3. V lost 2 bases and J 5 bases, leaving 9 bases between the germline ends. Germline values: CDR1 SNHLY, CDR2 FYNNEI. CDR3 nucleotides: TGTGCCAGCAGTGAACCGGGGTATACTGAAGCTTTCTTT. Amino acids: CASSEPGYTEAFF.